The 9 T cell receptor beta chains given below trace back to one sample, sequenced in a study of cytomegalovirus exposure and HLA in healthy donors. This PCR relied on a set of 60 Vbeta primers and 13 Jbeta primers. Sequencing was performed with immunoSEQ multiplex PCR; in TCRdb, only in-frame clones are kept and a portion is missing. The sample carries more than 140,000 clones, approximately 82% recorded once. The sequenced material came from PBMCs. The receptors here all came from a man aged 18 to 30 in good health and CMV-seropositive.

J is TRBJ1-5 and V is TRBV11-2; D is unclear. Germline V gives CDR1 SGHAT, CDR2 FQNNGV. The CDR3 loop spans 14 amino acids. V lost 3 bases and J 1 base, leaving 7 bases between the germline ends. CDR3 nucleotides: TGTGCCAGCAGCTTGACAATGAGCAATCAGCCCCAGCATTTT. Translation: CASSLTMSNQPQHF.

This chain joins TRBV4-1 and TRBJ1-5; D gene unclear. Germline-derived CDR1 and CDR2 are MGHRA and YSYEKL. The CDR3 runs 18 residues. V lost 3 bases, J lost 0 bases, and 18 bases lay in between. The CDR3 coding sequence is TGCGCCAGCAGCCACCGAGCCCCCGGGGTCTATAGCAATCAGCCCCAGCATTTT. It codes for CASSHRAPGVYSNQPQHF.

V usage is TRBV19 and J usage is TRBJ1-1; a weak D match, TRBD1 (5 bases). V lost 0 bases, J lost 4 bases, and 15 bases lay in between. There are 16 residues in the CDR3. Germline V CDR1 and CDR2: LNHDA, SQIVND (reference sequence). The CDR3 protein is CASSIDRAGALTEAFF. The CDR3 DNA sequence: TGTGCCAGTAGTATAGATCGGGCTGGGGCCCTCACTGAAGCTTTCTTT.

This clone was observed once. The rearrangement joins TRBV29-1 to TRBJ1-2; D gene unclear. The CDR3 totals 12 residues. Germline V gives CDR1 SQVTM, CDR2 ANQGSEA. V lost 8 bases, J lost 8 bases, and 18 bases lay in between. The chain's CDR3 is CSLREKTGGYTF. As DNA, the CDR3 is TGCAGCCTTCGGGAGAAAACGGGGGGCTACACCTTC.

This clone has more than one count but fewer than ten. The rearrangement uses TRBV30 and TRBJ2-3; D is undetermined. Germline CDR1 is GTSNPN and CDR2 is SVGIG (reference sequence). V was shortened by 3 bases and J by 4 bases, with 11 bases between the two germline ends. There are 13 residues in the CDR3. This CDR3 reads CAWSQTWPDTQYF. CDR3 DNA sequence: TGTGCCTGGAGCCAGACTTGGCCAGATACGCAGTATTTT.

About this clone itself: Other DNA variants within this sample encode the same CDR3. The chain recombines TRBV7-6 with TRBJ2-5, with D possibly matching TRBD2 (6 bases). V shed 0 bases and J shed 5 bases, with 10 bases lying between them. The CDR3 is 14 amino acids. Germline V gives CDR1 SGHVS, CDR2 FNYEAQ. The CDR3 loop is CASSLAGGHETQYF. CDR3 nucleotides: TGTGCCAGCAGCTTAGCGGGAGGTCACGAGACCCAGTACTTC.

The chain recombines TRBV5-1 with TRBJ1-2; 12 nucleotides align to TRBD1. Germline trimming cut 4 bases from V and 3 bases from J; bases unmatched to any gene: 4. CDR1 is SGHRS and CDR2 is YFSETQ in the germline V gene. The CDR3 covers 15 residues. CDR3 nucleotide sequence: TGCGCCAGCAGCGCGGGACAGGGGGCACACTATGGCTACACCTTC. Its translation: CASSAGQGAHYGYTF.

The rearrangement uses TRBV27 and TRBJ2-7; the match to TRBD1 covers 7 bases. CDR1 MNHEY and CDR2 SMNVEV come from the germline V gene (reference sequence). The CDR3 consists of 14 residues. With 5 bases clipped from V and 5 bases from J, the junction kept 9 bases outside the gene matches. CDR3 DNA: TGTGCCAGCAGTCCCGGGACAGCGATTAACGAGCAGTACTTC. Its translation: CASSPGTAINEQYF.

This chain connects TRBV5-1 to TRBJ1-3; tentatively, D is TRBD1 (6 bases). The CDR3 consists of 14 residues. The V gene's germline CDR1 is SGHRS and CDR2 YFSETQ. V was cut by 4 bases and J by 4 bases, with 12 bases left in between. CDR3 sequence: CASSLTGNGNTIYF. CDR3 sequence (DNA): TGCGCCAGCAGCCTCACAGGGAACGGAAACACCATATATTTT.